These 16 T cell receptor beta chains originate from one sample sequenced in a study of shared clonotypes between healthy human individuals (dated by TCRdb to about 2020). To prepare the library, the immunoSEQ multiplex PCR assay was applied. This immuneACCESS table, as held by TCRdb, lists in-frame sequences with V and J called but not all clones. Of the missing ones, under half trace to an unresolved V gene in checked studies; the others have no known cause. In all, the sample holds under 2.5 million clones, and around 90% of those were seen once. Together, the top ten hold 0.37% of the sample. The sample comprised naive CD4+ T cells from PBMCs. The sample's cell subset or site label, in plain terms: CD45RA+ positively selected. The receptors were gathered from a man between 18 and 35 years old in good health. Some clones in this sample may be carry-over from other donors' samples.

This clone showed up just a few times. Other nucleotide sequences in the sample specify the same CDR3. The CDR3 DNA is TGTGCCATCAGTGATTCCGCCGGGGAGCTGTTTTTT. It specifies CAISDSAGELFF. V and J are TRBV10-3 and TRBJ2-2; D unclear. The CDR3 extends over 12 amino acids. Trimming pared 3 bases from V and 6 bases from J, leaving 5 bases between. CDR1 is ENHRY and CDR2 is SYGVKD in the germline V gene.

The chain joins TRBV18 to TRBJ2-7; 11 bases are a match to TRBD2. Germline V gives CDR1 KGHSH, CDR2 LQKENI. Trimming removed 5 bases from V and 2 bases from J; junction bases left unmatched: 5. This CDR3 spans 15 amino acids. The CDR3 loop is CASSSSSGGTYEQYF. The DNA for the CDR3 is TGTGCCAGCTCATCATCTAGCGGGGGGACCTACGAGCAGTACTTC. Using reference TRBV18 and TRBJ2-7 for the parts outside the CDR3, the full variable domain is NAGVMQNPRHLVRRRGQEARLRCSPMKGHSHVYWYRQLPEEGLKFMVYLQKENIIDESGMPKERFSAEFPKEGPSILRIQQVVRGDSAAYFCASSSSSGGTYEQYFGPGTRLTVT.

This sequence joins TRBV25-1 and TRBJ2-5; D remains unclear. The CDR3 totals 14 residues. V lost 3 bases and J lost 5, with 13 bases in between. From germline, CDR1 is MGHDK and CDR2 SYGVNS. CDR3 in amino acids: CASSEARQSETQYF. For the CDR3, the DNA is TGTGCCAGCAGTGAGGCCCGGCAGTCGGAGACCCAGTACTTC.

This chain joins TRBV6-5 and TRBJ1-3; TRBD1 matches 8 bases. Germline V gives CDR1 MNHEY, CDR2 SVGAGI. The length of the CDR3 is 14 residues. V lost 8 bases, J lost 0 bases, and 3 bases stayed unmatched. As DNA, the CDR3 is TGTGCCAGCGGAACAGGGGGCTCTGGAAACACCATATATTTT. Translation: CASGTGGSGNTIYF.

The chain carries TRBV7-8 and TRBJ1-1; D ambiguous. Between the trimmed V and J ends, which lost 4 bases and 0 bases, there was a span of 18 bases. Looked up from germline, CDR1 is SGHVS and CDR2 is FQNEAQ. The CDR3 consists of 17 residues. Here the CDR3 DNA reads TGTGCCAGCAGCTCAGTAAGAGGACGGACGATGAACACTGAAGCTTTCTTT. Its translation is CASSSVRGRTMNTEAFF.

The V and J genes are TRBV28 and TRBJ2-3; 12 positions match TRBD2. The CDR3 loop spans 16 amino acids. The germline CDR1 and CDR2 sequences are MDHEN and SYDVKM. With V trimmed by 2 bases and J by 3 bases, 3 bases remained unmatched. Written as DNA, the CDR3 is TGTGCCAGCAGTTTAGGACTAGCGGGAAGGACAGATACGCAGTATTTT. Translation gives CASSLGLAGRTDTQYF.

The chain's CDR3 is CASSRTHGYEQYF. CDR3 nucleotide sequence: TGTGCCAGCAGTCGGACCCATGGCTACGAGCAGTACTTC. V gene TRBV28 combines with J gene TRBJ2-7; D is unclear. The CDR3 consists of 13 residues. Per the germline V gene, CDR1 is MDHEN and CDR2 is SYDVKM. V lost 5 bases, J lost 3 bases, and 11 bases lay in between.

The rearrangement uses TRBV21-1 and TRBJ1-1. TRBV21-1 is a known pseudogene. The CDR3 has 14 residues. In nucleotides, the CDR3 is TGTGCCAGCAGCAACGAGGCGCTGAACACTGAAGCTTTCTTT. This translates into CASSNEALNTEAFF.

This clone has just one count. The chain employs TRBV27 and TRBJ1-5; 7 bases line up with TRBD1. The CDR3 spans 16 residues. V gave up 6 bases and J gave up 1 base; unmatched junction bases: 9. Germline loops: CDR1 MNHEY, CDR2 SMNVEV (reference sequence). Here the CDR3 DNA reads TGTGCCAGCAGGATAGGGACAGATTTCAGCAATCAGCCCCAGCATTTT. Its translation is CASRIGTDFSNQPQHF.

The rearrangement uses TRBV19 and TRBJ1-2; D call uncertain. This CDR3 spans 14 amino acids. V was trimmed by 1 base and J by 8 bases, leaving 14 bases between them. Germline V gene lookup returns CDR1 LNHDA and CDR2 SQIVND (reference sequence). CDR3 amino acids: CASSIGAARSGYTF. DNA of the CDR3: TGTGCCAGTAGTATAGGGGCGGCGCGGTCCGGCTACACCTTC.

The V and J genes are TRBV27 and TRBJ1-5; D possibly corresponds to TRBD1 (5 bases). The V gene's germline CDR1 is MNHEY and CDR2 SMNVEV (reference sequence). This CDR3 has 15 residues. Trimming cost V 0 bases and J 4 bases, with 10 bases left between them. The CDR3 DNA reads TGTGCCAGCAGTTTATCTTCGGGGCTAAATCAGCCCCAGCATTTT. Protein product: CASSLSSGLNQPQHF.

J is TRBJ1-3 and V is TRBV2, with D perhaps matching TRBD1 (5 bases). This CDR3 region has 12 residues. Trimming cost V 6 bases and J 4 bases, with 7 bases left between them. Germline-derived CDR1 and CDR2 are SNHLY and FYNNEI. This chain's CDR3 is CASRGGGNTIYF. DNA of the CDR3: TGTGCCAGCAGGGGGGGAGGAAACACCATATATTTT.

The CDR3 bases are TGTGCCAGCAGCTTCGAGACAGGGCAAGAGACCCAGTACTTC. It yields the protein CASSFETGQETQYF. The rearrangement links TRBV5-8 to TRBJ2-5; 7 bases match TRBD1. J was trimmed by 2 bases and V by 2 bases; bases with no gene match: 3. CDR1 is SGHTS, CDR2 YDEGEE, per germline. The CDR3 totals 14 residues.

The chain recombines TRBV5-1 with TRBJ1-5, with no clear D. The CDR3 contains 18 residues. Per germline, CDR1 SGHRS and CDR2 YFSETQ. V dropped 4 bases and J dropped 0 bases, with 20 bases sitting between them. The CDR3 sequence: CASSVTRAERNSNQPQHF. The DNA for the CDR3 is TGCGCCAGCAGCGTTACCCGGGCCGAAAGGAATAGCAATCAGCCCCAGCATTTT.

The rearrangement joins TRBV27 to TRBJ2-5, with a weak D call TRBD2 (5 bases). Trimming removed 2 bases from V and 5 bases from J, with 12 bases in between. The CDR3 is 14 residues long. Germline lookup yields CDR1 MNHEY and CDR2 SMNVEV (reference sequence). CDR3 bases: TGTGCCAGCAGTTTACGGGGTATCTGGGAGACCCAGTACTTC. Translated: CASSLRGIWETQYF.

V usage is TRBV28 and J usage is TRBJ2-7; the match to TRBD2 covers 9 bases. Germline values: CDR1 MDHEN, CDR2 SYDVKM. The CDR3 totals 16 residues. The trim removed 7 bases at V and 6 bases at J, leaving 16 bases unmatched. The CDR3 loop reads CASKGTSAGGPGEQYF. For the CDR3, the DNA is TGTGCCAGCAAGGGTACATCGGCGGGAGGGCCGGGCGAGCAGTACTTC. Variable domain in full (rest from reference TRBV28 and TRBJ2-7): DVKVTQSSRYLVKRTGEKVFLECVQDMDHENMFWYRQDPGLGLRLIYFSYDVKMKEKGDIPEGYSVSREKKERFSLILESASTNQTSMYLCASKGTSAGGPGEQYFGPGTRLTVT.